The following is a TCR beta chain sequence with its context. Antigen: not known. This entry comes from a study of post-analysis software for immune sequencing data. Overall study context: Disease trajectories encompassed relapsing-remitting, secondary progressive and progressive-relapsing multiple sclerosis.

Unique molecular identifiers were present in the TCR beta cDNA libraries. When about 0.85 to 11 million T cells were used, they gave a few hundred thousand cDNA molecules. TCRdb used MiXCR to reprocess the PCR reads, holding one entry per CDR3 protein. Counted here are hundreds of thousands of distinct CDR3 sequences, 30% to 45% occurring once; the ten biggest clones make up under 5%. Notes on the study in general: Controls significantly exceeded multiple sclerosis patients in normalized Chao1 diversity. TRBV segments more frequent in patients than in controls numbered roughly 5 and included TRBV5-6, TRBV5-1 and TRBV20-1.

The CDR3 consists of 14 residues. Trimming left V 4 bases short and J 4 bases short, with 13 bases between. CDR1 LGHDT and CDR2 YNNKEL come from the germline V gene (reference sequence). The chain uses TRBV3-1 and TRBJ1-2; a weak D match, TRBD1 (5 bases). The specimen sequenced was blood. This TCR was recovered from a girl between 5 and 17 years old with multiple sclerosis. The CDR3 coding sequence is TGTGCCAGCAGCCTCACCGGGGCCTCCTATGGCTACACCTTC. This codes for CASSLTGASYGYTF. Variable domain in full (rest from reference TRBV3-1 and TRBJ1-2): DTAVSQTPKYLVTQMGNDKSIKCEQNLGHDTMYWYKQDSKKFLKIMFSYNNKELIINETVPNRFSPKSPDKAHLNLHINSLELGDSAVYFCASSLTGASYGYTFGSGTRLTVV.